This TCR beta chain was observed in a study of T cells after yellow fever vaccination (dated by TCRdb to between 2019 and 2020). Describing the broader study: The SMART-Seq v4 Ultra Low Input RNA kit was used to prepare libraries from fractions with low cell numbers. Bulk TCR alpha and beta repertoires were sequenced longitudinally to track T-cell clones before and after primary and booster YFV17D yellow fever vaccination. Two healthy male donors made up the cohort, one aged 18 to 30 years and the other aged 30 to 40 years. Blood was collected at multiple timepoints before and after primary and secondary immunization, and bulk PBMC replicates and cell subsets were isolated.

TCR cDNA was synthesized by 5'RACE template switching, through which a universal primer site and unique molecular identifiers were introduced. Priming for cDNA synthesis came from both the TCR alpha and TCR beta constant segments. Library amplification involved two PCR steps, and the second step added sample barcodes and sequencing adapters. Sequencing of the libraries was done on either Illumina HiSeq 2500 (2x100 bp) or NovaSeq (2x150 bp). The original pipeline was this. MIGEC handled demultiplexing of reads and collapsing into UMI consensus sequences, while MiXCR performed V(D)J alignment. Using edgeR on replicate PBMC samples, clonotypes were called vaccine-responding if FDR was below 0.01 and the log2 fold change was above 5 up to day 15. Each bulk clonotype was labeled CD4 or CD8 based on which sequenced repertoire, CD4 or CD8, contained the clonotype at higher abundance. TCRdb reran the public reads through fastp at Q25 and MiXCR, keeping productive beta chains. Identical CDR3 protein sequences are pooled into one entry, listed with their most common genes and DNA. It is TCRdb's table, rather than the study itself, that gives the V and J calls and clone size. The sample includes more than 350,000 distinct CDR3 sequences, with around a tenth observed a single time. The top ten hold 18% of the sample.

V is clipped by 0 bases and J by 5 bases, and the sequence between their germline boundaries is 16 bases long. CDR1 and CDR2, looked up from the germline V gene, are SQVTM and ANQGSEA. The CDR3 starts with the cysteine, ends with the phenylalanine, and has 15 residues. Of all the DNA, just the CDR3 is kept, 45 bases in frame from base 1. Study-level results and caveats: The study included only a couple of donors, which limits how far the findings can be generalized. After the booster, most clones that had expanded after primary vaccination were detected again (about 95% of CD4 and under 90% of CD8), suggesting broad maintenance of memory. A small fraction of clonotypes appeared in both the CD4 and CD8 compartments, likely as a result of convergent recombination. Computational filtering was required because FACS-sorted repertoires could contain abundant contaminating clonotypes from the bulk population. Compared with the primary T-cell response, the secondary T-cell response was faster but weaker, reaching its peak on day 5 rather than on day 15.

There are many counts of this clonotype. No cognate antigen has been identified for it. Base quality data are lacking; no much larger clone is found one base away. The treatment or condition label here, explained by the study, means: live attenuated yellow fever vaccine strain. At every blood-draw timepoint, two biological replicates of bulk PBMCs were collected. PBMCs were isolated from peripheral blood using a standard Ficoll-Paque protocol. RNA was extracted with TriZol from bulk PBMCs, CD4 and CD8 fractions, and dextramer-positive and dextramer-negative fractions. The source material was PBMCs, sampled on the day of the first yellow fever vaccination. This sequence originates from a man in his late teens or twenties who received the YFV17D yellow fever vaccine. This sequence uses TRBV29-1 and TRBJ1-1; no D gene call is confident. This receptor carries the CDR3 CSVEDLLSSVTEAFF. The DNA reads TGCAGCGTTGAAGATCTTCTCTCCAGCGTTACTGAAGCTTTCTTT.